These 31 T cell receptor beta chains were sequenced from one sample in a study of neoadjuvant nivolumab and ipilimumab in lung cancer. Method: immunoSEQ multiplex PCR; TCRdb's copy keeps in-frame clones and lacks some. The data show approximately 17,000 clones, approximately 79% seen once. The specimen comprised tumor tissue, sampled after neoadjuvant nivolumab, alone or with ipilimumab, at or shortly before surgery. The receptors come from an adult with non-small cell lung cancer.

This clone was seen a handful of times. The rearrangement links TRBV25-1 to TRBJ2-7, with D hard to call. The CDR3 loop spans 12 amino acids. Germline loops: CDR1 MGHDK, CDR2 SYGVNS. The germline V and J ends were trimmed by 2 bases and 2 bases, with 4 bases remaining between them. The CDR3, as DNA: TGTGCCAGCAGTGAAAGGACCTACGAGCAGTACTTC. Protein product: CASSERTYEQYF.

The chain has TRBV9 and TRBJ1-1; D ambiguous. Trimming stripped 0 bases from V and 3 bases from J, with 6 bases between. Germline values: CDR1 SGDLS, CDR2 YYNGEE. This CDR3 region has 13 residues. CDR3 sequence (DNA): TGTGCCAGCAGCGTAGATCCCTACACTGAAGCTTTCTTT. This gives the protein CASSVDPYTEAFF.

The chain is built from TRBV19 and TRBJ1-5; possibly TRBD1 for D (5 bases). V lost 3 bases, J lost 9 bases, and 18 bases lay in between. CDR3 length: 15 residues. CDR1 and CDR2 from the germline V gene are LNHDA and SQIVND (reference sequence). CDR3 protein: CASSIEGRIGRPQHF. For the CDR3, the DNA is TGTGCCAGTAGTATTGAGGGGCGGATAGGGAGGCCCCAGCATTTT. Together with reference TRBV19 and TRBJ1-5, the CDR3 gives the full variable domain: DGGITQSPKYLFRKEGQNVTLSCEQNLNHDAMYWYRQDPGQGLRLIYYSQIVNDFQKGDIAEGYSVSREKKESFPLTVTSAQKNPTAFYLCASSIEGRIGRPQHFGDGTRLSIL.

This clone turned up a few times. The chain employs TRBV6-1 and TRBJ1-1; no reliable D call. Trimming took 6 bases from V and 1 from J, leaving 15 bases between them. The CDR3 runs to 15 residues. Germline V CDR1 and CDR2: MNHNS, SASEGT. In DNA, the CDR3 is TGTGCCAGCAGCGGACGCCCGCCGGGGAACACTGAAGCTTTCTTT. It is translated as CASSGRPPGNTEAFF.

J is TRBJ1-2 and V is TRBV5-5; no reliable D call. Germline lookup yields CDR1 SGHKS and CDR2 YYEKEE (reference sequence). The CDR3 spans 13 residues. V lost 0 bases to trimming and J lost 0 bases, with 3 bases between them. In DNA, the CDR3 is TGTGCCAGCAGCTTGGGGCCTAACTATGGCTACACCTTC. Residues: CASSLGPNYGYTF.

This clone was observed once. The rearrangement links TRBV6-6 to TRBJ2-2, with 7 bases matching TRBD1. The length of the CDR3 is 15 residues. V gave up 8 bases and J gave up 1 base; unmatched junction bases: 7. CDR1 is MNHNY, CDR2 SVGAGI, per germline (reference sequence). The CDR3 protein is CASFRGPENTGELFF. CDR3 DNA: TGTGCCAGCTTTAGGGGGCCGGAGAACACCGGGGAGCTGTTTTTT.

The chain has TRBV7-3 and TRBJ2-7; a possible D gene is TRBD1 (9 bases). V was clipped by 5 bases and J by 7 bases, with 21 bases between them. This CDR3 has 15 amino acids. Germline CDR1 and CDR2: SGHTA and FQGTGA. The CDR3 region has the DNA TGTGCCAGCAGCCCTACGGGACAGGGCGGGAGGGAGCAGTACTTC. Protein sequence: CASSPTGQGGREQYF.

The chain uses TRBV25-1 and TRBJ1-2; possible D gene TRBD1, 6 bases. The V gene lost 0 bases and the J gene lost 6 bases, with 11 bases spanning the gap. Germline CDR1 and CDR2: MGHDK and SYGVNS. This CDR3 region has 14 residues. CDR3 region: CASSEYKGGDGYTF. CDR3 nucleotides: TGTGCCAGCAGTGAATATAAAGGGGGTGATGGCTACACCTTC.

The rearrangement links TRBV20-1 to TRBJ2-1; no reliable D call. V was pared by 1 base and J by 6 bases, with 4 bases between. Germline V gene lookup returns CDR1 DFQATT and CDR2 SNEGSKA (reference sequence). There are 11 residues in the CDR3. CDR3: CSARVINEQFF. CDR3 nucleotide sequence: TGCAGTGCTAGAGTTATCAATGAGCAGTTCTTC.

V usage is TRBV11-2 and J usage is TRBJ2-1, with 7 bases fitting TRBD2. The CDR3 is made up of 13 amino acids. V was pared by 0 bases and J by 15 bases, with 8 bases of the junction left unmatched. Germline V lookup: CDR1 SGHAT, CDR2 FQNNGV. Written as DNA, the CDR3 is TGTGCCAGCAGCTTAGACCTAGCGGACCCCCCGTTCTTC. This translates into CASSLDLADPPFF.

The rearrangement links TRBV7-2 to TRBJ1-1, with D possibly matching TRBD1 (5 bases). The germline gives CDR1 SGHTA, CDR2 FQGNSA. The length of the CDR3 is 14 residues. Trimming took off 6 bases at V and 5 bases at J, with 16 bases between the two ends. Written as DNA, the CDR3 is TGTGCCAGCAGGAGGGGCTCGCCTGGTACTGAAGCTTTCTTT. It codes for CASRRGSPGTEAFF.

Details on this clone: The junction departs from the called germline gene at one end, perhaps through a read error. The chain has TRBV11-2 and TRBJ2-2; D is possibly TRBD1 or TRBD2 (5 bases each). Looked up from germline, CDR1 is SGHAT and CDR2 is FQNNGV. The CDR3 is 15 amino acids. Here the CDR3 reads CASSLEGGAGGELFF. CDR3 nucleotide sequence: TGTGCCAGCAGCCTAGAGGGTGGGGCCGGCGGGGAGCTGTTTTTT.

The J gene is TRBJ2-3, the V gene TRBV30, with 10 bases identical to TRBD2. CDR1 and CDR2 from the germline V gene are GTSNPN and SVGIG (reference sequence). The CDR3 extends over 12 amino acids. The junction had 1 base not matched to a gene; V was cut back by 7 bases and J by 3 bases. The CDR3, as DNA: TGTGCCTATAGCGGGGGGACAGATACGCAGTATTTT. This codes for CAYSGGTDTQYF.

This clone came up a few times. This chain joins TRBV4-1 and TRBJ1-1, with D possibly being TRBD1 (5 bases). With 6 bases removed from V and 4 bases from J, the gap between germline ends came to 18 bases. Germline CDR1 reads MGHRA; CDR2 reads YSYEKL. The CDR3 has 15 residues. The CDR3 is CASRSPRGVGTEAFF. The CDR3 coding sequence is TGCGCCAGCAGATCCCCGAGGGGCGTCGGCACTGAAGCTTTCTTT.

This chain connects TRBV5-1 to TRBJ1-6; D remains unclear. Germline values: CDR1 SGHRS, CDR2 YFSETQ. The CDR3 covers 13 residues. V gave up 4 bases and J gave up 7 bases, with 9 bases separating them. CDR3 protein: CASSPRTNSPLHF. The CDR3 bases are TGCGCCAGCAGCCCCCGGACGAATTCACCCCTCCACTTT.

The CDR3 loop reads CASSLGQGNTEAFF. The CDR3 DNA follows: TGTGCCAGCAGCTTAGGACAGGGGAACACTGAAGCTTTCTTT. The J gene is TRBJ1-1, the V gene TRBV11-2; 7 bases agree with TRBD1. The V gene's germline CDR1 is SGHAT and CDR2 FQNNGV. V was pared by 1 base and J by 1 base, with 0 bases of the junction left unmatched. CDR3 length: 14 amino acids.

This chain connects TRBV25-1 to TRBJ1-2; D not resolved. Germline CDR1 and CDR2: MGHDK and SYGVNS. V lost 3 bases and J lost 6, with 14 bases in between. There are 14 residues in the CDR3. CDR3 DNA sequence: TGTGCCAGCAGTGACTCCCACGGAGGCGATGGCTACACCTTC. Encoded protein: CASSDSHGGDGYTF.

The rearrangement uses TRBV9 and TRBJ1-5; D unresolved. In germline, CDR1 is SGDLS, CDR2 YYNGEE. This CDR3 comprises 13 residues. Between the trimmed V and J ends, which lost 0 bases and 4 bases, there was a span of 5 bases. The CDR3 DNA reads as TGTGCCAGCAGCGTAGGAGAAAATCAGCCCCAGCATTTT. It encodes CASSVGENQPQHF.

The chain recombines TRBV29-1 with TRBJ1-4, with a weak D call TRBD1 (5 bases). Germline V CDR1 and CDR2: SQVTM, ANQGSEA. Trimming took off 7 bases at V and 7 bases at J, with 16 bases between the two ends. This CDR3 has 13 residues. The CDR3 loop is CSATDPQGEKLFF. CDR3 nucleotide sequence: TGCAGCGCCACGGACCCCCAGGGTGAAAAACTGTTTTTT.

The chain is built from TRBV5-5 and TRBJ1-2; no clear D. The CDR3 runs 13 residues. V shed 2 bases and J shed 4 bases, with 9 bases lying between them. Germline V gene data show CDR1 as SGHKS and CDR2 as YYEKEE (reference sequence). The DNA of the CDR3 is TGTGCCAGCAGCTTAGATTACGTCTATGGCTACACCTTC. Amino acid sequence: CASSLDYVYGYTF.

This chain links TRBV7-3 with TRBJ2-7; 10 nucleotides line up with TRBD2. CDR1 and CDR2 from the germline V gene are SGHTA and FQGTGA. J was trimmed by 6 bases and V by 5 bases; bases with no gene match: 7. The CDR3 extends over 14 amino acids. The CDR3 region has the DNA TGTGCCAGCAGCCTCTCCGGGACTAGCGTCGAGCAGTACTTC. Translation: CASSLSGTSVEQYF.

There are a few counts of this clone. The chain is built from TRBV6-6 and TRBJ1-6; D is unresolved. This CDR3 is built from 15 residues. Trimming pared 2 bases from V and 0 bases from J, leaving 5 bases between. Germline loops: CDR1 MNHNY, CDR2 SVGAGI (reference sequence). CDR3 DNA sequence: TGTGCCAGCAGTTACCAAAGCTCCTATAATTCACCCCTCCACTTT. Residues: CASSYQSSYNSPLHF.

This clone showed up just once. The chain has TRBV11-2 and TRBJ2-1, with D tentatively TRBD2 (6 bases). Looked up from germline, CDR1 is SGHAT and CDR2 is FQNNGV. This CDR3 has 15 residues. The V end lost 1 base, the J end lost 3 bases, and 10 bases lay between the germline ends. The CDR3 reads CASSLVGGFYNEQFF. The DNA for the CDR3 is TGTGCCAGCAGCTTAGTCGGGGGTTTCTACAATGAGCAGTTCTTC.

This chain connects TRBV5-1 to TRBJ1-1; TRBD1 aligns across 8 bases. The germline V gene encodes CDR1 SGHRS and CDR2 YFSETQ. The CDR3 is 14 residues long. The ends lost 3 bases at V and 4 bases at J; junction bases unmatched: 5. This chain's CDR3 is CASSSTGGRTEAFF. CDR3 sequence (DNA): TGCGCCAGCAGCTCAACAGGGGGTCGCACTGAAGCTTTCTTT.

Regarding this clone: Relative to the germline gene, one junction end is altered; a read error may explain this. The genes are TRBV6-5 and TRBJ2-4; TRBD1 aligns across 7 bases. The CDR3 extends over 12 amino acids. Germline values: CDR1 MNHEY, CDR2 SVGAGI. CDR3 region: CASSRDRNVQYF. The CDR3 DNA reads TGTGCCAGCAGCCGGGACAGAAACGTTCAGTACTTC.

The chain employs TRBV14 and TRBJ2-3; D gene unclear. This CDR3 is 15 amino acids long. CDR1 is SGHDN and CDR2 is FVKESK in the germline V gene. Trimming shortened V by 1 base and J by 1 base, and 9 bases separated the two germline ends. CDR3 DNA: TGTGCCAGCAGCCAAGGAACAGCCCGCACAGATACGCAGTATTTT. This codes for CASSQGTARTDTQYF.

The chain is built from TRBV5-4 and TRBJ2-5, with TRBD1 matching 8 bases. The germline V gene has CDR1 SGHNT and CDR2 YYREEE (reference sequence). The CDR3 sequence is 16 residues long. V shed 4 bases, J shed 2 bases, and the junction held 10 bases outside the gene matches. CDR3 protein: CASSRGQGRGQETQYF. The CDR3 DNA reads TGTGCCAGCAGCCGCGGACAGGGTAGGGGGCAAGAGACCCAGTACTTC.

This sequence joins TRBV11-2 and TRBJ1-1, with 7 bases matching TRBD1. CDR3 length: 15 amino acids. Germline loops: CDR1 SGHAT, CDR2 FQNNGV. V lost 4 bases and J lost 6; bases outside the gene matches: 11. In DNA, the CDR3 is TGTGCCAGCAGCTCGCGTACAGGGGAGAGAGCTGAAGCTTTCTTT. Protein product: CASSSRTGERAEAFF.

This chain joins TRBV2 and TRBJ1-1, with D tentatively TRBD1 (5 bases). This CDR3 has 17 residues. Trimming removed 5 bases from V and 0 bases from J, with 19 bases in between. The V gene's germline CDR1 is SNHLY and CDR2 FYNNEI. CDR3 protein: CASSLSYLTELNTEAFF. DNA of the CDR3: TGTGCCAGCAGTCTTTCTTACTTGACAGAGTTGAACACTGAAGCTTTCTTT. The complete variable domain, with remaining parts taken from reference TRBV2 and TRBJ1-1, reads EPEVTQTPSHQVTQMGQEVILRCVPISNHLYFYWYRQILGQKVEFLVSFYNNEISEKSEIFDDQFSVERPDGSNFTLKIRSTKLEDSAMYFCASSLSYLTELNTEAFFGQGTRLTVV.

The rearrangement uses TRBV2 and TRBJ2-7; D is unresolved. This CDR3 is 13 amino acids long. The germline V and J ends were trimmed by 6 bases and 2 bases, with 11 bases remaining between them. Germline V gene data show CDR1 as SNHLY and CDR2 as FYNNEI. The CDR3 reads CASRPDGTYEQYF. The CDR3 DNA reads TGTGCCAGCAGGCCGGACGGAACCTACGAGCAGTACTTC. Based on the CDR3 plus reference TRBV2 and TRBJ2-7, the full variable domain is EPEVTQTPSHQVTQMGQEVILRCVPISNHLYFYWYRQILGQKVEFLVSFYNNEISEKSEIFDDQFSVERPDGSNFTLKIRSTKLEDSAMYFCASRPDGTYEQYFGPGTRLTVT.

The chain couples TRBV5-6 to TRBJ2-5; no reliable D call. Germline CDR1 reads SGHDT; CDR2 reads YYEEEE. The germline V and J ends were trimmed by 4 bases and 3 bases, with 16 bases remaining between them. The CDR3 has 15 residues. CDR3 coding DNA: TGTGCCAGCAGCCCTCGACGTGGGCTTGAAGAGACCCAGTACTTC. This codes for CASSPRRGLEETQYF. The complete variable domain, with remaining parts taken from reference TRBV5-6 and TRBJ2-5, reads DAGVTQSPTHLIKTRGQQVTLRCSPKSGHDTVSWYQQALGQGPQFIFQYYEEEERQRGNFPDRFSGHQFPNYSSELNVNALLLGDSALYLCASSPRRGLEETQYFGPGTRLLVL.